The sequence of this T cell receptor beta chain was determined in a study of T cells in Graves' hyperthyroidism and ophthalmopathy. The CDR3 loop spans 16 amino acids. CDR1 is SEHNR, CDR2 FQNEAQ, per germline (reference sequence). Trimming cost V 8 bases and J 0 bases; bases outside gene matches: 8. Amplification of TCR beta CDR3 regions used RNA as the template. First-round RT-PCR targeting the TCR CDR3 was performed with the HTBI primer set. Via MiXCR, TCRdb re-called the multiplex PCR reads, giving one row per CDR3 protein. The repertoire consists of hundreds of thousands of distinct CDR3 sequences, with less than 25% occurring once and the leading ten covering around a third. The PBMCs had their origin in approximately 10 ml of fresh peripheral blood.

This chain links TRBV7-9 with TRBJ2-2; 8 bases agree with TRBD1. The sample taken for sequencing was blood. The sequence was collected from a man younger than 45 with Graves' ophthalmopathy. Written as DNA, the CDR3 is TGTGCCAGCCCCCCCCCGGACAGGGCGAACACCGGGGAGCTGTTTTTT. It specifies CASPPPDRANTGELFF.